Shown below are 3 T cell receptor beta chains from a single sample sequenced in a study of T cells in lung cancer brain metastases. Method: immunoSEQ multiplex PCR; TCRdb's copy keeps in-frame clones and lacks some. This table holds approximately 3,800 clones, roughly nine tenths found once. The sample taken for sequencing was tumor tissue from the primary lung tumor. Receptors were obtained from a woman in her forties or fifties with non-small cell lung cancer.

The chain recombines TRBV6-5 with TRBJ2-1, with a weak D call TRBD2 (6 bases). With 0 bases removed from V and 0 bases from J, the gap between germline ends came to 6 bases. CDR1 MNHEY and CDR2 SVGAGI come from the germline V gene. There are 15 residues in the CDR3. CDR3 in DNA: TGTGCCAGCAGTTACTCGGGGGGCTCCTACAATGAGCAGTTCTTC. It is translated as CASSYSGGSYNEQFF.

The chain uses TRBV28 and TRBJ1-3; TRBD1 agrees at 9 bases. The CDR3 consists of 15 residues. Unmatched junction bases numbered 4, after V lost 5 bases and J lost 2 bases. Germline CDR1 MDHEN, CDR2 SYDVKM. For the CDR3, the DNA is TGTGCCAGCAGTCTCGGGACAGGGCCTGGAAACACCATATATTTT. Translating gives CASSLGTGPGNTIYF.

The table lists this clone with a few counts. The chain has TRBV18 and TRBJ1-2; no clear D. The germline V gene has CDR1 KGHSH and CDR2 LQKENI. Trimming left V 3 bases short and J 8 bases short, with 13 bases between. The CDR3 is 13 residues long. The CDR3 bases are TGTGCCAGCTCACCTTTCCCATCTACAGGCTACACCTTC. It is translated as CASSPFPSTGYTF.